These T cell receptor beta chains were read from a single sample in a study of cytomegalovirus exposure and HLA in healthy donors. The repertoire was sequenced with immunoSEQ multiplex PCR; TCRdb's copy has only in-frame clones and lacks some. The data hold some 170,000 clones, with approximately 87% observed a single time. The specimen sequenced was PBMCs. The receptor set was obtained from a woman in her 30s in good health and CMV-seronegative. CDR3s include the opening cysteine and the closing phenylalanine or tryptophan.

TRBJ2-3,TRBV6-1,CASSEFPQRTSGARTDTQYF
TRBJ2-6,TRBV4-1,CASSQPPATGSDSGANVLTF
TRBJ2-5,TRBV7-9,CASSPRVAGSVRYQETQYF
TRBJ2-5,TRBV5-1,CASSSTGTSGRETQYF
TRBJ1-3,TRBV19,CASSMRSSGNTIYF
TRBJ1-4,TRBV19,CASTSGGANEKLFF
TRBJ1-2,TRBV12-1,CASSLQTGGEFGYTF
TRBJ2-3,TRBV27,CASSLLAGGPDTQYF
TRBJ2-5,TRBV7-2,CASTQRGGRETQYF
TRBJ2-1,TRBV7-9,CASTPGTGIFNEQFF
TRBJ1-1,TRBV27,CASSSDPGTGRVRAFF
TRBJ1-1,TRBV7-8,CASSLRGTNTEAFF
TRBJ2-3,TRBV4-3,CASSQDGFGASETDTQYF
TRBJ1-6,TRBV5-4,CASQRETPGSPLHF
TRBJ1-2,TRBV14,CASSRGLDYGYTF
TRBJ1-4,TRBV5-1,CASSFRTGEKLFF
TRBJ1-1,TRBV10-1,CASSDRNTEAFF
TRBJ2-1,TRBV15,CATRLAGAGDEQFF
TRBJ1-2,TRBV6-5,CASSFNPRGGYTF
TRBJ2-2,TRBV5-6,CASSLVATGELFF
TRBJ2-1,TRBV4-1,CASSHDTGTSGGALEQFF
TRBJ1-2,TRBV18,CASSPAGGRGYTF
TRBJ1-1,TRBV9,CASSHAGGENTEAFF
TRBJ2-7,TRBV4-3,CASSEGSGLIYEQYF
TRBJ1-5,TRBV15,CATSFEGSSNQPQHF
TRBJ2-1,TRBV6-6,CASSLSRQGRYNEQFF
TRBJ2-5,TRBV9,CASSVLAGGGETQYF
TRBJ1-5,TRBV10-2,CASSETFGAGQPQHF
TRBJ2-7,TRBV10-3,CAISESEGAYEQYF
TRBJ2-1,TRBV19,CASTISGGPYNEQFF
TRBJ2-2,TRBV5-1,CASSLALPRRGELFF
TRBJ1-5,TRBV10-2,CASTHGTPPYQPQHF
TRBJ2-1,TRBV6-5,CASRPLRAAYEQFF
TRBJ1-1,TRBV11-2,CASSLESLEANTEAFF
TRBJ1-6,TRBV14,CASSQRTGGHSPLHF
TRBJ2-7,TRBV6-6,CASSFRETYEQYF
TRBJ1-1,TRBV2,CASSQQGGMNTEAFF
TRBJ2-7,TRBV7-2,CASSGSGDSYEQYF
TRBJ2-7,TRBV7-9,CASSAGTVASYEQYF
TRBJ1-2,TRBV4-2,CASSQVWGDRAGYGYTF
TRBJ2-3,TRBV5-5,CASSRVFSQRLTDTQYF
TRBJ1-2,TRBV7-9,CASSLGDTPGYTF
TRBJ2-5,TRBV5-4,CASSLRDSQETQYF
TRBJ2-1,TRBV4-1,CASSQGPQAPYNEQFF
TRBJ1-4,TRBV2,CASSEKGDGEKLFF
TRBJ2-7,TRBV25-1,CASSFRYEQYF
TRBJ2-2,TRBV9,CASSVGTSGGSRTGELFF
TRBJ2-5,TRBV10-3,CAVRLEGQETQYF
TRBJ2-7,TRBV10-3,CAISEDPSEGAEQYF
TRBJ2-7,TRBV4-2,CASSQAGGGSYEQYF
TRBJ1-2,TRBV6-5,CASSYTARTVRYTF
TRBJ2-1,TRBV4-1,CASSQDGGLGFF
TRBJ1-1,TRBV5-1,CASSLGDRLSTEAFF
TRBJ2-1,TRBV9,CASSGADLYNEQFF
TRBJ1-4,TRBV7-9,CASSLGGTDEKLFF
TRBJ2-5,TRBV6-1,CATNLETQYF